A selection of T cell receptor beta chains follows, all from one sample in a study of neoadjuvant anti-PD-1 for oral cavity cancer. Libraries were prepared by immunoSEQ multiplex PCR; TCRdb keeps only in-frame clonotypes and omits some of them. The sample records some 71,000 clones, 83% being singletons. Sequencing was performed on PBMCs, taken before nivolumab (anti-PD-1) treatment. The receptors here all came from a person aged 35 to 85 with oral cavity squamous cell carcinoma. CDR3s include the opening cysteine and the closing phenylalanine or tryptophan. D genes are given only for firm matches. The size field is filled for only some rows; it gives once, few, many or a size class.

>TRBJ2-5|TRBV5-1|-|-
CASSLRGAAYQETQYF
TGCGCCAGCAGCCTCCGGGGAGCGGCCTACCAAGAGACCCAGTACTTC
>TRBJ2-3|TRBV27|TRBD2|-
CASSLGGLAGERDTQYF
TGTGCCAGCAGTTTAGGGGGACTAGCGGGGGAACGGGATACGCAGTATTTT
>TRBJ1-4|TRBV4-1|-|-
CASSQILGRRWNEKLFF
TGCGCCAGCAGCCAAATCTTAGGACGGAGATGGAATGAAAAACTGTTTTTT
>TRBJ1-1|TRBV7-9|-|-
CASRSQPGQRGDAEAFF
TGTGCCAGCAGGTCCCAGCCGGGACAACGCGGGGACGCTGAAGCTTTCTTT
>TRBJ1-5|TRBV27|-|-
CASSFDQYSNQPQHF
TGTGCCAGCAGTTTTGATCAGTATAGCAATCAGCCCCAGCATTTT
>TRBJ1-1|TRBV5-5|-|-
CASSLGALLEAFF
TGTGCCAGCAGCTTGGGGGCATTGTTAGAAGCTTTCTTT
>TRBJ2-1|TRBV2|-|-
CASRSQRVYNEQFF
TGTGCCAGCAGGTCCCAGCGAGTCTACAATGAGCAGTTCTTC
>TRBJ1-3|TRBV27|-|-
CASSLYPTENTIYF
TGTGCCAGCAGTTTATACCCTACCGAAAACACCATATATTTT
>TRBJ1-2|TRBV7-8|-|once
CASSLTRGDSYGYTF
TGTGCCAGCAGCTTAACTCGGGGGGATAGCTATGGCTACACCTTC
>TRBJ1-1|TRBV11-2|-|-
CASSLPWGNRNTEAFF
TGTGCCAGCAGCCTCCCGTGGGGGAATCGGAACACTGAAGCTTTCTTT
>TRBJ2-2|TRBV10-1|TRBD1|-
CASPRDRNTGELFF
TGCGCCAGTCCTCGGGACAGGAACACCGGGGAGCTGTTTTTT
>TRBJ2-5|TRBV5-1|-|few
CASSLDAGEETQYF
TGCGCCAGCAGCTTGGATGCCGGAGAAGAGACCCAGTACTTC
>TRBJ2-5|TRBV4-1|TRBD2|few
CASSPTGVAGDTTETQYF
TGCGCCAGCAGCCCCACCGGGGTAGCGGGGGACACAACAGAGACCCAGTACTTC
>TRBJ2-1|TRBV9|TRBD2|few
CASSATSGRHNEQFF
TGTGCCAGCAGCGCAACTAGCGGGAGGCACAATGAGCAGTTCTTC
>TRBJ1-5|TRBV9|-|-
CASSVEGGVQPQHF
TGTGCCAGCAGCGTAGAGGGGGGGGTTCAGCCCCAGCATTTT
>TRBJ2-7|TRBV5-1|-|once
CASSSGIYYEQYF
TGCGCCAGCAGCTCCGGGATTTACTACGAGCAGTACTTC
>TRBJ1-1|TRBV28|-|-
CASSLLATEAFF
TGTGCCAGCAGTTTATTGGCCACTGAAGCTTTCTTT
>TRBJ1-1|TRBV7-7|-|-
CASSSDWASEAFF
TGTGCTAGCAGCTCAGACTGGGCAAGTGAAGCTTTCTTT
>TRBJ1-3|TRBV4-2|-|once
CASSQVGGLLSGNTIYF
TGTGCCAGCAGCCAAGTTGGGGGGCTTCTCTCTGGAAACACCATATATTTT
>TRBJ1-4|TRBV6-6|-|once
CASSLKGPVELFF
TGTGCCAGCAGTTTGAAGGGGCCGGTGGAACTGTTTTTT
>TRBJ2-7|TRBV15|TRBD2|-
CATSRDSFPSGPNYEQYF
TGTGCCACCAGCAGAGATAGTTTCCCTAGCGGGCCTAATTACGAGCAGTACTTC
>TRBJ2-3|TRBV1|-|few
CTSSQVWRVSPGYTQYF
TGCACCAGCAGCCAAGTCTGGCGGGTTTCACCGGGTTATACGCAGTATTTT
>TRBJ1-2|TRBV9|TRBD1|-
CASSTGQATYGYTF
TGTGCCAGCAGCACGGGACAGGCGACCTATGGCTACACCTTC
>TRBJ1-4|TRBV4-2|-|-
CASSQATGQIAKLFF
TGTGCCAGCAGCCAAGCGACTGGACAGATCGCAAAACTGTTTTTT
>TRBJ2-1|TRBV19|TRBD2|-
CASRTSGSSYNEQFF
TGTGCCAGTCGGACTAGCGGGAGCTCCTACAATGAGCAGTTCTTC
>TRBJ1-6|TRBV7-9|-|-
CASSQGLNSPLHF
TGTGCCAGCTCCCAGGGACTTAATTCACCCCTCCACTTT
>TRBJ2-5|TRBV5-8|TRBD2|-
CAIDKAGSRETQYF
TGTGCCATCGATAAAGCGGGATCTCGAGAGACCCAGTACTTC
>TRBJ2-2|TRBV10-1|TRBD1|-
CASSTQGTGELFF
TGCGCCAGCAGTACACAGGGGACCGGGGAGCTGTTTTTT
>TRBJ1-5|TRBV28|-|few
CASSSPRGSSRRPQHF
TGTGCCAGCAGTTCCCCCCGGGGGTCATCGAGGCGGCCCCAGCATTTT
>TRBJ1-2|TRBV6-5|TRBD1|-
CATNPAGGNYGYTF
TGTGCCACCAACCCCGCAGGGGGAAACTATGGCTACACCTTC
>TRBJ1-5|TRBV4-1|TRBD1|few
CASSQYRGGSNQPQHF
TGCGCCAGCAGCCAATACAGGGGCGGGAGCAATCAGCCCCAGCATTTT
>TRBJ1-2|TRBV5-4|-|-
CASSLEYDINYGYTF
TGTGCCAGCAGCTTGGAGTATGACATTAACTATGGCTACACCTTC
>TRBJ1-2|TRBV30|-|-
CAGRDRDGYTF
TGTGCCGGGAGGGATCGTGATGGCTACACCTTC
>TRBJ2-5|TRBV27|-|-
CASNSRGSKETQYF
TGTGCCAGCAACAGCCGGGGGAGTAAAGAGACCCAGTACTTC
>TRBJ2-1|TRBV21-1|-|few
CASSNARPGWYNEQFF
TGTGCCAGCAGCAACGCCCGGCCAGGGTGGTACAATGAGCAGTTCTTC
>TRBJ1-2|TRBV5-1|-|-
CASSKDAQVGYTF
TGCGCCAGCAGCAAAGACGCCCAGGTTGGCTACACCTTC
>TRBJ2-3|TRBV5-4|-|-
CASSRELETDTQYF
TGTGCCAGCAGCCGGGAGTTAGAGACAGATACGCAGTATTTT
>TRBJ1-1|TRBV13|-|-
CASSLMGLNTEAFF
TGTGCCAGCAGCTTAATGGGTTTGAACACTGAAGCTTTCTTT
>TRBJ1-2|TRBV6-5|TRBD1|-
CACGTGADYGYTF
TGTGCCTGCGGGACAGGGGCGGACTATGGCTACACCTTC
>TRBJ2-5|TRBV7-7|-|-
CASSRTGTMETQYF
TGTGCCAGCAGCCGTACCGGGACAATGGAGACCCAGTACTTC
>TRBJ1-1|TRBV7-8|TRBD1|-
CASSARTGRGTEAFF
TGTGCCAGCAGCGCGCGGACAGGGAGGGGCACTGAAGCTTTCTTT
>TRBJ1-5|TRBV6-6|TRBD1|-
CASSTGTGVQPQHF
TGTGCCAGCAGTACCGGGACAGGGGTTCAGCCCCAGCATTTT
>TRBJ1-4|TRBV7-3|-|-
CASSLTGVTNEKLFF
TGTGCCAGCAGCTTAACGGGGGTAACTAATGAAAAACTGTTTTTT
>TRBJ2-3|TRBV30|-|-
CAWSVQGTDTQYF
TGTGCCTGGAGTGTCCAGGGAACAGATACGCAGTATTTT
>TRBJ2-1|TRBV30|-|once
CAWSVFYNEQFF
TGTGCCTGGAGCGTTTTCTACAATGAGCAGTTCTTC
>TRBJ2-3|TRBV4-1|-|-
CASSQILARDTQYF
TGCGCCAGCAGCCAAATCCTAGCACGAGATACGCAGTATTTT
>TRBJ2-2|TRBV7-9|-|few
CASSHTSGRGTGELFF
TGTGCCAGCAGCCACACATCCGGGAGAGGCACCGGGGAGCTGTTTTTT
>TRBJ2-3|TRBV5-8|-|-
CASSLRGLERTITDTQYF
TGTGCCAGCAGCTTGAGGGGCCTCGAACGTACAATCACAGATACGCAGTATTTT
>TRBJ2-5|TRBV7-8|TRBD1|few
CASSPQGRQETQYF
TGTGCCAGCAGCCCACAGGGGCGGCAAGAGACCCAGTACTTC
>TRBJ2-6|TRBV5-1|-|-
CASSQGAGANVLTF
TGCGCCAGCAGCCAAGGGGCCGGGGCCAACGTCCTGACTTTC
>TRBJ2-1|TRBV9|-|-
CASSVGGGVYNEQFF
TGTGCCAGCAGCGTAGGAGGGGGGGTTTACAATGAGCAGTTCTTC